This entry lists 17 T cell receptor beta chains sequenced from one sample in a study of neurological immune-mediated disorders (dated by TCRdb to between 2017 and 2020). Libraries came from 5' RACE. This sample was sequenced with an Illumina HiSeq 2500. Using fastp at Q25 and MiXCR, TCRdb reprocessed the public reads and kept productive beta chains. Each CDR3 protein appears once, grouped with its most common genes and DNA. The sample table lists roughly 100,000 distinct CDR3 sequences, around 3.3% of them with a count of one. Of the sample, around 6% falls within the top ten clones. The sequencing sample was made of PBMCs. These receptors all stem from a woman younger than 35 with multiple sclerosis.

About this clonotype: A much larger clone lies one base from this, so it may be a read error. The gene calls are TRBV11-3 and TRBJ2-3; 11 nucleotides line up with TRBD2. This CDR3 comprises 12 residues. CDR1 is SGHNT, CDR2 YENEEA, per germline. CDR3 DNA sequence: TGTGCCAACAGCACTAGCGGGAGTACGCAGTATTTT. Translating it yields CANSTSGSTQYF.

This clonotype was detected ten times or more. CDR3 nucleotide sequence: TGTGCCAGCAGGCCCCGGACAGAGTGGGACACCATATATTTT. Translation: CASRPRTEWDTIYF. The chain joins TRBV6-5 to TRBJ1-3; weak D call: TRBD1 (6 bases). The CDR3 is 14 residues long. Germline V gene data show CDR1 as MNHEY and CDR2 as SVGAGI. V lost 6 bases, J lost 8 bases, and 17 bases lay in between.

The table lists this clonotype with many counts. The chain combines TRBV3-1 with TRBJ2-7; no firm D call. The CDR3 loop spans 13 amino acids. Germline CDR1 LGHDT, CDR2 YNNKEL (reference sequence). Trimming removed 3 bases from V and 0 bases from J, with 6 bases in between. The CDR3 here is CASSHTTSYEQYF. The CDR3 region has the DNA TGTGCCAGCAGCCACACAACCTCCTACGAGCAGTACTTC.

This clonotype was seen ten or more times. V is TRBV7-2 and J is TRBJ2-3, with D possibly matching TRBD2 (5 bases). Trimming shortened V by 5 bases and J by 3 bases, and 24 bases separated the two germline ends. Germline V gene sequence: CDR1 SGHTA, CDR2 FQGNSA. The length of the CDR3 is 18 residues. The CDR3 is CASSLRGQPSWETDTQYF. The CDR3 DNA reads TGTGCCAGCAGCCTAAGAGGGCAGCCTAGCTGGGAAACAGATACGCAGTATTTT.

This clonotype showed up many times. The chain combines TRBV4-2 with TRBJ2-2; no firm D call. Germline CDR1 and CDR2: LGHNA and YNFKEQ. V lost 1 base to trimming and J lost 3 bases, with 15 bases between them. The CDR3 length is 17 residues. As DNA, the CDR3 is TGTGCCAGCAGCCAAGGTTCGCGAGTCGTGGACACCGGGGAGCTGTTTTTT. It yields the protein CASSQGSRVVDTGELFF.

The table lists this clonotype with many counts. The genes are TRBV10-3 and TRBJ2-3, with D uncertain. CDR1 ENHRY and CDR2 SYGVKD come from the germline V gene. The CDR3 contains 13 residues. Trimming pared 3 bases from V and 6 bases from J, leaving 10 bases between. The CDR3 nucleotides are TGTGCCATCAGTGACTACGTAGGGGATACGCAGTATTTT. Translated: CAISDYVGDTQYF.

This clonotype came up many times. V is TRBV20-1 and J is TRBJ1-1; D is ambiguous. The germline CDR1 and CDR2 sequences are DFQATT and SNEGSKA (reference sequence). This CDR3 has 14 residues. The V end was cut by 2 bases, the J end by 4 bases, with 14 bases between. The CDR3 protein is CSARLGQSGTEAFF. The DNA for the CDR3 is TGCAGTGCTAGATTGGGTCAGAGCGGCACTGAAGCTTTCTTT.

Many counts were recorded for this clonotype. The chain combines TRBV20-1 with TRBJ2-7; maybe TRBD1 (5 bases). Germline CDR1 and CDR2: DFQATT and SNEGSKA (reference sequence). The CDR3 extends over 12 amino acids. V dropped 2 bases and J dropped 4 bases, with 9 bases sitting between them. CDR3 in amino acids: CSARQGQYEQYF. DNA for the CDR3: TGCAGTGCTAGACAGGGCCAATACGAGCAGTACTTC.

Many counts were recorded for this clonotype. The chain has TRBV7-2 and TRBJ1-2; the match to TRBD1 covers 8 bases. The germline CDR1 and CDR2 sequences are SGHTA and FQGNSA. V lost 7 bases to trimming and J lost 5 bases; unmatched junction nucleotides: 6. This CDR3 contains 13 residues. Here the CDR3 reads CASNPTGGYGYTF. In nucleotides, the CDR3 is TGTGCCAGCAACCCTACAGGGGGATATGGCTACACCTTC.

In nucleotides, the CDR3 is TGTGCCAGCAGCGCGGGCTTCACAGATACGCAGTATTTT. Its protein is CASSAGFTDTQYF. The rearrangement links TRBV7-3 to TRBJ2-3, with D perhaps matching TRBD2 (5 bases). Trimming removed 5 bases at V and 2 bases at J, with 8 bases between. The CDR3 loop spans 13 amino acids. Per the germline V gene, CDR1 is SGHTA and CDR2 is FQGTGA.

A note on this clonotype: At one boundary the junction diverges from the germline segment, which might be a read error. The chain recombines TRBV6-6 with TRBJ2-3; 7 positions agree with TRBD2. CDR1 MNHNY and CDR2 SVGAGI come from the germline V gene (reference sequence). The CDR3 contains 15 residues. Here the CDR3 DNA reads TGTGTCAGCAGACCAGCGGGGCTCGGGACAGATACGCAGTATTTT. Its translation: CVSRPAGLGTDTQYF.

The table lists this clonotype with many counts. The chain combines TRBV12-3 or TRBV12-4 with TRBJ1-1; D not resolved. The ends were cut back, 5 bases at V and 1 base at J, with 11 bases in the middle. This CDR3 is 14 amino acids long. CDR3 amino acids: CASSVPAPNTEAFF. DNA for the CDR3: TGTGCCAGCAGTGTTCCGGCCCCGAACACTGAAGCTTTCTTT.

This clonotype was seen at least ten times. The chain joins TRBV20-1 to TRBJ2-3; D unclear. Germline V gives CDR1 DFQATT, CDR2 SNEGSKA (reference sequence). The CDR3 runs 13 residues. V lost 1 base to trimming and J lost 0 bases, with 5 bases between them. The CDR3 DNA follows: TGCAGTGCTAGAGGTGACAGCACAGATACGCAGTATTTT. Its protein product is CSARGDSTDTQYF.

This clonotype came up many times. The chain carries TRBV20-1 and TRBJ1-1, with D possibly matching TRBD1 (5 bases). Trimming removed 1 base from V and 8 bases from J, with 14 bases in between. CDR3 length equals 13 residues. Germline CDR1 reads DFQATT; CDR2 reads SNEGSKA (reference sequence). The CDR3 DNA reads as TGCAGTGCTAGAGGAGTGTGGGGGGGAGAAGCTTTCTTT. Translating it yields CSARGVWGGEAFF.

This clonotype was recorded at least ten times. The chain uses TRBV5-1 and TRBJ2-7; 7 positions agree with TRBD1. Germline V gene lookup returns CDR1 SGHRS and CDR2 YFSETQ. The CDR3 contains 14 residues. V gave up 2 bases and J gave up 4 bases; unmatched junction bases: 6. CDR3 sequence: CASSFGDSPYEQYF. The DNA for the CDR3 is TGCGCCAGCAGCTTCGGGGACAGCCCATACGAGCAGTACTTC.

Many counts were recorded for this clonotype. The chain has TRBV12-3 or TRBV12-4 and TRBJ1-4; TRBD1 agrees at 9 bases. This CDR3 comprises 12 residues. V trimming: 6 bases; J trimming: 7 bases; junction bases outside the gene matches: 0. CDR3 nucleotides: TGTGCCAGCAGGACAGGGGGTGAAAAACTGTTTTTT. It codes for CASRTGGEKLFF.

Points on this clonotype: This may come from a read error, since a much larger clone is one base off. This sequence joins TRBV6-2 or TRBV6-3 and TRBJ2-7, with 9 bases matching TRBD1. The CDR3 has 12 residues. Germline assignment: CDR1 MNHEY and CDR2 SVGEGT. V was pared by 8 bases and J by 7 bases, with 6 bases of the junction left unmatched. The CDR3 region is CASGQGTKEQYF. Here the CDR3 DNA reads TGTGCCAGCGGACAGGGGACCAAAGAGCAGTACTTC.